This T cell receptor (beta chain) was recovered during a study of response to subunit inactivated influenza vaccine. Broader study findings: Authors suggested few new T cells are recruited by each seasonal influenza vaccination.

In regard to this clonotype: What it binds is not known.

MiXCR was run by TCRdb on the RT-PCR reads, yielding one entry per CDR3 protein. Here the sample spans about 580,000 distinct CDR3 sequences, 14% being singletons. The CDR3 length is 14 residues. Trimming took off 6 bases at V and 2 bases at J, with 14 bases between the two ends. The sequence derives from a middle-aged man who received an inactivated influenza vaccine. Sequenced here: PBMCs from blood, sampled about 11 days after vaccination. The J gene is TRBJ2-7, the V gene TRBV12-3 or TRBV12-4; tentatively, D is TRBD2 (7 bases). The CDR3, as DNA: TGTGCCAGCAGAGAAAGGGGGGGAACCTACGAGCAGTACTTC. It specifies CASRERGGTYEQYF.